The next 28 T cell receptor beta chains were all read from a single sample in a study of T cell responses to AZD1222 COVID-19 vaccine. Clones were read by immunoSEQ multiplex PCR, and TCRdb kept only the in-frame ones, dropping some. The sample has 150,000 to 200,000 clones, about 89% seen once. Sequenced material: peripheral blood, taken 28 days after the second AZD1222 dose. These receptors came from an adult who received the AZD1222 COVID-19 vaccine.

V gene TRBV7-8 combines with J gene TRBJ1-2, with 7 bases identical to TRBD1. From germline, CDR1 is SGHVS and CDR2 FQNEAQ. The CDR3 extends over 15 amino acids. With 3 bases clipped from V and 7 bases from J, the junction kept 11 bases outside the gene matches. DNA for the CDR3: TGTGCCAGCAGCTTGGAAGTACAGGGGACCGGTGGCTACACCTTC. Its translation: CASSLEVQGTGGYTF.

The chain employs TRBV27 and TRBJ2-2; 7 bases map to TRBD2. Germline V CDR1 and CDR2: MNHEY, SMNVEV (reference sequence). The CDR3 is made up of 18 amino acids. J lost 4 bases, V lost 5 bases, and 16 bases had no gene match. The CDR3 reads CASSLYAHGGYSTGELFF. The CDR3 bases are TGTGCCAGCAGTCTATACGCCCACGGGGGGTACTCCACCGGGGAGCTGTTTTTT.

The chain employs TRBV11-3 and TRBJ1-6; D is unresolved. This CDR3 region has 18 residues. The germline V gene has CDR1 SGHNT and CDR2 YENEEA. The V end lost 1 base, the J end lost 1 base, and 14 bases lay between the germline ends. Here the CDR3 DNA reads TGTGCCAGCAGCTTAGGGGGTAAAGGGAGGTCCTATAATTCACCCCTCCACTTT. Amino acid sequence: CASSLGGKGRSYNSPLHF.

CDR3 residues: CASSWGRPGAPVPLHF. CDR3 in DNA: TGTGCCAGCAGCTGGGGCAGACCAGGGGCTCCGGTACCCCTCCACTTT. The V and J genes are TRBV7-9 and TRBJ1-6, with a weak D call TRBD1 (6 bases). The CDR3 covers 16 residues. Trimming removed 4 bases at V and 12 bases at J, with 22 bases between. Germline CDR1 reads SEHNR; CDR2 reads FQNEAQ (reference sequence).

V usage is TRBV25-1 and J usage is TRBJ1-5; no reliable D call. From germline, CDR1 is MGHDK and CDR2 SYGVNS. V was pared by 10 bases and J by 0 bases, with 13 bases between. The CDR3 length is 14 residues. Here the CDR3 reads CAIHTEDSNQPQHF. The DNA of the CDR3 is TGTGCCATACACACAGAGGATAGCAATCAGCCCCAGCATTTT.

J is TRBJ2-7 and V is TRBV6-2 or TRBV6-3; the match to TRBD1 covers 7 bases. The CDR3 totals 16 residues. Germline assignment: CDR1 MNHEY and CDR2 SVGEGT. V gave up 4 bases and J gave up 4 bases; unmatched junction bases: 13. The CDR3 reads CASSSLGTVNTYEQYF. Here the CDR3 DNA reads TGTGCCAGCAGTTCGTTGGGGACAGTCAATACGTACGAGCAGTACTTC.

The CDR3 DNA reads as TGCGCCAGCAGCCCGGGAATAGCGGTGAACACCGGGGAGCTGTTTTTT. Protein sequence: CASSPGIAVNTGELFF. The rearrangement links TRBV5-1 to TRBJ2-2; tentative D call: TRBD2 (6 bases). CDR3 length: 16 amino acids. Per the germline V gene, CDR1 is SGHRS and CDR2 is YFSETQ. Trimming shortened V by 4 bases and J by 1 base, and 14 bases separated the two germline ends.

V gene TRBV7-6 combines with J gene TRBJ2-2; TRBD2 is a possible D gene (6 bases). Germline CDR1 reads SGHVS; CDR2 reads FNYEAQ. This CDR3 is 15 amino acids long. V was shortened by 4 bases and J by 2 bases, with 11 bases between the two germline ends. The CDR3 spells CASSSGSANTGELFF. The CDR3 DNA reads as TGTGCCAGCAGCTCCGGGAGTGCCAACACCGGGGAGCTGTTTTTT.

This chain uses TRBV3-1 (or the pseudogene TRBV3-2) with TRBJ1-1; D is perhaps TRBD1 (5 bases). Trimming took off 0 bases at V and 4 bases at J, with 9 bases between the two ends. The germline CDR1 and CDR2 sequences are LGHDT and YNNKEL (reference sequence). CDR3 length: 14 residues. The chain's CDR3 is CASSQDLGGTEAFF. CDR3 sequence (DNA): TGTGCCAGCAGCCAAGATTTGGGGGGCACTGAAGCTTTCTTT.

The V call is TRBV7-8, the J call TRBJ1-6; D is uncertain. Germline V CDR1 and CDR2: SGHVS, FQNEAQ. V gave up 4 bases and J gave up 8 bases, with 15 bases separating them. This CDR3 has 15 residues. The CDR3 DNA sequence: TGTGCCAGCAGCTCCAGGCCCCTTTTGGATTCACCCCTCCACTTT. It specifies CASSSRPLLDSPLHF. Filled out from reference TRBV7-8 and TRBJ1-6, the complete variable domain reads GAGVSQSPRYKVAKRGQDVALRCDPISGHVSLFWYQQALGQGPEFLTYFQNEAQLDKSGLPSDRFFAERPEGSVSTLKIQRTQQEDSAVYLCASSSRPLLDSPLHFGNGTRLTVT.

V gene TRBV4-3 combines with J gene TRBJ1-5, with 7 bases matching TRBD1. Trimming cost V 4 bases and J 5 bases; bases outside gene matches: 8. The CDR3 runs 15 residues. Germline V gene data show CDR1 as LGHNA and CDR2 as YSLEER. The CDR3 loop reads CASSPTDREYQPQHF. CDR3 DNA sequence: TGCGCCAGCAGCCCTACCGACAGGGAGTATCAGCCCCAGCATTTT.

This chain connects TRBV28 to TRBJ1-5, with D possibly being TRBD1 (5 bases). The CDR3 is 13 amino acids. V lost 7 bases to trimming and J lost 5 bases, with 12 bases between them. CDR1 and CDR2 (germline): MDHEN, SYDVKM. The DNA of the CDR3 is TGTGCCAGCACCGCCAGGGATTATCAGCCCCAGCATTTT. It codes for CASTARDYQPQHF. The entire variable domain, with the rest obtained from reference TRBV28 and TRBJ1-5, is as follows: DVKVTQSSRYLVKRTGEKVFLECVQDMDHENMFWYRQDPGLGLRLIYFSYDVKMKEKGDIPEGYSVSREKKERFSLILESASTNQTSMYLCASTARDYQPQHFGDGTRLSIL.

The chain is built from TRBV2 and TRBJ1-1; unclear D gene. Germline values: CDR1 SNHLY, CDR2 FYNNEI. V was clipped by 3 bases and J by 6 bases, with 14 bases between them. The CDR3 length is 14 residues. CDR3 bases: TGTGCCAGCAGTGAGGAAGGGATCAGCGCTGAAGCTTTCTTT. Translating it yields CASSEEGISAEAFF.

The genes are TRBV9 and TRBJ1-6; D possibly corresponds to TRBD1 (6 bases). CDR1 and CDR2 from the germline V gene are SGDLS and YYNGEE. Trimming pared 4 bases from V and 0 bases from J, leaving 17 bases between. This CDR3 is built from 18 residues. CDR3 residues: CASSTQTGSSSYNSPLHF. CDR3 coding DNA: TGTGCCAGCAGCACTCAGACAGGATCGAGCTCCTATAATTCACCCCTCCACTTT.

CDR3 sequence (DNA): TGTGCCAGCAGCGGAACTCCCAGTGGCTACACCTTC. Translated: CASSGTPSGYTF. The chain is built from TRBV9 and TRBJ1-2; D unresolved. The CDR3 is made up of 12 amino acids. CDR1 is SGDLS and CDR2 is YYNGEE in the germline V gene. V lost 3 bases to trimming and J lost 7 bases, with 10 bases between them.

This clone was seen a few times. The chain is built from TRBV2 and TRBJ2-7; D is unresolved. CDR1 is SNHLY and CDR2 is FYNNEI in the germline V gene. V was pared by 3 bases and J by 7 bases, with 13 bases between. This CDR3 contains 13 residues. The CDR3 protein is CASSEGSSREQYF. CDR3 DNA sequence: TGTGCCAGCAGTGAGGGCAGCTCGAGAGAGCAGTACTTC.

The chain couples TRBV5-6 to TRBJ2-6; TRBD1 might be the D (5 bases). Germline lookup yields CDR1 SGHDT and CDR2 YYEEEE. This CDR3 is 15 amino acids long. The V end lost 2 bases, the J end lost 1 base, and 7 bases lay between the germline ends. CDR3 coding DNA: TGTGCCAGCAGCTTCAGGGTATCTGGGGCCAACGTCCTGACTTTC. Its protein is CASSFRVSGANVLTF.

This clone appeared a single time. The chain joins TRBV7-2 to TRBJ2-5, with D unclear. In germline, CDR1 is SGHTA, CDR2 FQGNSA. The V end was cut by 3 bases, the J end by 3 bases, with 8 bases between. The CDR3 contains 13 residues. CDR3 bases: TGTGCCAGCAGCTTGAGCATTGAAGAGACCCAGTACTTC. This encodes CASSLSIEETQYF.

The CDR3 sequence: CAISQDRVGTGELFF. The CDR3 DNA reads TGTGCCATCAGTCAAGACAGGGTGGGCACCGGGGAGCTGTTTTTT. J is TRBJ2-2 and V is TRBV10-3, with 7 bases aligning to TRBD1. This CDR3 has 15 residues. Losses at the gene ends were 5 bases for V and 4 bases for J; bases not matched to a gene: 7. In germline, CDR1 is ENHRY, CDR2 SYGVKD.

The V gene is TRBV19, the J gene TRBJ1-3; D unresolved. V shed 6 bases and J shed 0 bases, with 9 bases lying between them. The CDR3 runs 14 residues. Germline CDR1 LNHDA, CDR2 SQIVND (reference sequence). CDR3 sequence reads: CASRGLYSGNTIYF. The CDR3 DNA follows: TGTGCCAGTAGGGGGTTATACTCTGGAAACACCATATATTTT. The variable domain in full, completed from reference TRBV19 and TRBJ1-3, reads DGGITQSPKYLFRKEGQNVTLSCEQNLNHDAMYWYRQDPGQGLRLIYYSQIVNDFQKGDIAEGYSVSREKKESFPLTVTSAQKNPTAFYLCASRGLYSGNTIYFGEGSWLTVV.

CDR3 DNA: TGTGCCAGCAGTTACCCGACAGGGGTAAGGGAGACCCAGTACTTC. The encoded protein is CASSYPTGVRETQYF. This chain links TRBV6-2 or TRBV6-3 with TRBJ2-5; 8 bases agree with TRBD1. The CDR3 is 15 amino acids. Germline assignment: CDR1 MNHEY and CDR2 SVGEGT. Trimming removed 2 bases from V and 5 bases from J; junction bases left unmatched: 7.

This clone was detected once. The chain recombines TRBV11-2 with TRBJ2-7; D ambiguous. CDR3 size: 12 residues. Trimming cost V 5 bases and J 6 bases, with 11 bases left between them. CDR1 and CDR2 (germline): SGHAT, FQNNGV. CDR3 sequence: CASSREYGEQYF. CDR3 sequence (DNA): TGTGCCAGCAGCCGCGAGTACGGCGAGCAGTACTTC.

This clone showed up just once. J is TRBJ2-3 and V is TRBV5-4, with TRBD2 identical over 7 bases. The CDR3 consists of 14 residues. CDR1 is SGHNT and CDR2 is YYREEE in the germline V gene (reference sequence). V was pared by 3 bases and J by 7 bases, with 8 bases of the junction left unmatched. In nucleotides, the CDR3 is TGTGCCAGCAGCTCCCCCACAAGCGGGAATACGCAGTATTTT. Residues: CASSSPTSGNTQYF.

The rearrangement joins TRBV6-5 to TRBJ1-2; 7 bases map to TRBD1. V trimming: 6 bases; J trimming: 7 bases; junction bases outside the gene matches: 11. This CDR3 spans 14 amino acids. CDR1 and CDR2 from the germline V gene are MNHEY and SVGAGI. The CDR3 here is CASSPGQLPFGYTF. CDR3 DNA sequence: TGTGCCAGCAGCCCGGGACAGCTTCCTTTTGGCTACACCTTC.

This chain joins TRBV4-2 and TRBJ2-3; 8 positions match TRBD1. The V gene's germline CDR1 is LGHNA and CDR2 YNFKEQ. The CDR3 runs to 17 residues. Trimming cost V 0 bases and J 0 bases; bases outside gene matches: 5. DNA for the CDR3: TGTGCCAGCAGCCAAGAGAGGACAGGGTCTAGCACAGATACGCAGTATTTT. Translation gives CASSQERTGSSTDTQYF.

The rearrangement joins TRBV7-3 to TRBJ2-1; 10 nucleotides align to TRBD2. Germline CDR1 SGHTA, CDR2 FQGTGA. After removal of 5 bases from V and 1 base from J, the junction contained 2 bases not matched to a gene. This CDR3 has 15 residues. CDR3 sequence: CASSQLAGSYNEQFF. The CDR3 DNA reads TGTGCCAGCAGCCAACTAGCGGGGTCCTACAATGAGCAGTTCTTC.

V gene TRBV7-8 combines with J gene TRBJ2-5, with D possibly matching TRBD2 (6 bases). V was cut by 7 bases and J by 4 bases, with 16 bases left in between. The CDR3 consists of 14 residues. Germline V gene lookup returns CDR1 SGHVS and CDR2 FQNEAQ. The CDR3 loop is CASTGGQRSETQYF. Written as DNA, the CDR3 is TGTGCCAGCACCGGGGGTCAAAGGTCAGAGACCCAGTACTTC.

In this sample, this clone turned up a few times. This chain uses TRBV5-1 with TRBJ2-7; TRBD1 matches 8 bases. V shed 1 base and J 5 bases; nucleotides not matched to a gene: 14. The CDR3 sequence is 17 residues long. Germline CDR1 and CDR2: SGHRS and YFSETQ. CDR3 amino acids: CASSLTFGGTGGDEQYF. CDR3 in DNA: TGCGCCAGCAGCTTGACTTTTGGGGGGACAGGCGGCGACGAGCAGTACTTC.